A single T cell receptor beta chain is shown here with its context. These data are taken from a study of shared clonotypes between healthy human individuals. This CDR3 is 14 amino acids long. The germline V gene has CDR1 SGHNT and CDR2 YYREEE (reference sequence). V lost 6 bases to trimming and J lost 8 bases, with 20 bases between them. Assay: immunoSEQ multiplex PCR; the TCRdb copy retains only in-frame clones and omits some. The sample has about 520,000 clones; 90% to 97% are singletons. The TCR originated in a woman in her 30s in good health. The rearrangement links TRBV5-4 to TRBJ1-2; no reliable D call. Sequenced material: naive CD4+ T cells sorted from blood. Indicated subset: CD45RA+ positively selected. CDR3 residues: CASTIGRIPGGYTF. In nucleotides, the CDR3 is TGTGCCAGCACCATCGGACGTATCCCGGGGGGCTACACCTTC.